One sample yielded the 10 T cell receptor beta chains listed below, sequenced in a study of post-analysis software for immune sequencing data. Study conclusions and caveats: Higher frequency in patients than in controls was seen for about five TRBV segments, with TRBV5-6, TRBV5-1 and TRBV20-1 among them.

Unique molecular identifiers featured in each of the TCR beta cDNA libraries. TCRdb itself ran the PCR reads through MiXCR, one entry per CDR3 protein. This sample has approximately 400,000 distinct CDR3 sequences, with 30% to 45% found just once. Their recognized antigens are unknown. The sequenced sample consisted of blood. These TCRs come from a girl between 10 and 17 years old with multiple sclerosis.

This chain uses TRBV7-6 with TRBJ2-5; the match to TRBD2 covers 7 bases. Germline trimming cut 5 bases from V and 4 bases from J; bases unmatched to any gene: 10. This CDR3 has 15 residues. Germline CDR1 and CDR2: SGHVS and FNYEAQ. CDR3 nucleotides: TGTGCCAGCAGCCCCCGGGGGGACCGGATAGAGACCCAGTACTTC. Protein sequence: CASSPRGDRIETQYF.

CDR3: CSARALAGGLSTDTQYF. In nucleotides, the CDR3 is TGCAGTGCTCGGGCTCTAGCGGGGGGCCTGAGCACAGATACGCAGTATTTT. V and J are TRBV20-1 and TRBJ2-3; 11 bases map to TRBD2. The CDR3 runs 17 residues. Germline V lookup: CDR1 DFQATT, CDR2 SNEGSKA (reference sequence). Losses at the gene ends were 5 bases for V and 0 bases for J; bases not matched to a gene: 10.

The CDR3 DNA reads as TGCGCCAGCAGCCCGGGACAGGGGGTTAGCGATGGCTACACCTTC. Its translation: CASSPGQGVSDGYTF. This rearrangement joins TRBV5-1 to TRBJ1-2; 11 nucleotides agree with TRBD1. This CDR3 has 15 residues. V lost 4 bases and J lost 6; bases outside the gene matches: 8. The germline V gene has CDR1 SGHRS and CDR2 YFSETQ.

The chain joins TRBV13 to TRBJ1-1, with D possibly matching TRBD1 (5 bases). Trimming stripped 3 bases from V and 4 bases from J, with 9 bases between. CDR1 and CDR2 from the germline V gene are PRHDT and FYEKMQ (reference sequence). There are 13 residues in the CDR3. CDR3 protein: CASSFDRFTEAFF. As DNA, the CDR3 is TGTGCCAGCAGCTTCGACAGATTCACTGAAGCTTTCTTT.

The table lists this clonotype with a few counts. The V gene is TRBV4-3, the J gene TRBJ1-6; perhaps TRBD1 as D (5 bases). The germline V gene encodes CDR1 LGHNA and CDR2 YSLEER. The CDR3 spans 19 residues. The V end was cut by 2 bases, the J end by 7 bases, with 24 bases between. The CDR3 DNA sequence: TGCGCCAGCAGCCAACCTAAGTGGGGGGGGAGGATCGGGAATTCACCCCTCCACTTT. Translating it yields CASSQPKWGGRIGNSPLHF.

This clonotype was seen repeatedly, ten times or more. The J gene is TRBJ2-5, the V gene TRBV4-2; D possibly corresponds to TRBD2 (7 bases). Germline CDR1 and CDR2: LGHNA and YNFKEQ. This CDR3 is 15 amino acids long. V was shortened by 1 base and J by 5 bases, with 14 bases between the two germline ends. The DNA of the CDR3 is TGTGCCAGCAGCCAAGCGGGGGGCCTGGGGGAGACCCAGTACTTC. This codes for CASSQAGGLGETQYF.

This sequence joins TRBV20-1 and TRBJ2-1; 12 nucleotides line up with TRBD2. Germline V gives CDR1 DFQATT, CDR2 SNEGSKA (reference sequence). The J segment lost 2 bases and the V segment lost 2 bases, leaving 10 bases of the junction unmatched. This CDR3 has 18 amino acids. CDR3 sequence: CSARKPSGGAQAYNEQFF. In DNA, the CDR3 is TGCAGTGCTAGAAAACCTAGCGGGGGGGCCCAGGCCTACAATGAGCAGTTCTTC.

This clonotype turned up a few times. The chain couples TRBV6-1 to TRBJ2-5; D is unresolved. CDR1 is MNHNS and CDR2 is SASEGT in the germline V gene. There are 15 residues in the CDR3. The V end was cut by 6 bases, the J end by 2 bases, with 16 bases between. CDR3 in amino acids: CASSEMGGDQETQYF. The CDR3 bases are TGTGCCAGCAGCGAAATGGGTGGGGATCAAGAGACCCAGTACTTC.

The gene calls are TRBV20-1 and TRBJ1-4, with D maybe TRBD1 (5 bases). The CDR3 has 13 residues. Germline V gives CDR1 DFQATT, CDR2 SNEGSKA (reference sequence). Trimming left V 6 bases short and J 10 bases short, with 18 bases between. In DNA, the CDR3 is TGCAGTGCCCCAGGGCGTCACCGGGGAAAACTGTTTTTT. Its translation: CSAPGRHRGKLFF.

This clonotype turned up a few times. This chain joins TRBV20-1 and TRBJ2-7, with D unclear. The CDR3 totals 9 residues. Germline V lookup: CDR1 DFQATT, CDR2 SNEGSKA (reference sequence). Trimming took 3 bases from V and 5 from J, leaving 2 bases between them. Here the CDR3 reads CSASHEQYF. For the CDR3, the DNA is TGCAGTGCTAGCCACGAGCAGTACTTC.